A single sample is the source of the 25 T cell receptor beta chains below, sequenced in a study of graft-versus-host responses after intestinal transplantation. Data came from immunoSEQ multiplex PCR; TCRdb stores just in-frame clones and leaves some out. This table has roughly 120,000 clones, approximately 90% appearing once. Their recognized antigens are unknown. Source: unstimulated CD4+ T cells sorted from spleen or lymph node cells, taken before intestinal transplant. Receptor source: a human donor who received an intestinal transplant.

Remarks on this clone: Germline and junction disagree at one end, which may indicate a read error. Here the CDR3 reads CASSVETPREAQYF. The CDR3 nucleotides are TGTGCCAGCAGTGTCGAGACCCCAAGAGAGGCCCAGTACTTC. The genes are TRBV2 and TRBJ2-5; no reliable D call. Looked up from germline, CDR1 is SNHLY and CDR2 is FYNNEI. This CDR3 is built from 14 residues.

V gene TRBV5-1 combines with J gene TRBJ1-4; 11 positions agree with TRBD1. Per germline, CDR1 SGHRS and CDR2 YFSETQ. Trimming cost V 0 bases and J 7 bases; bases outside gene matches: 2. The CDR3 is 15 amino acids. DNA of the CDR3: TGCGCCAGCAGCTTGGCCGGGACAGGGGGTGAAAAACTGTTTTTT. Protein sequence: CASSLAGTGGEKLFF.

This chain joins TRBV6-5 and TRBJ2-3, with D perhaps matching TRBD1 (6 bases). The CDR3 runs to 13 residues. Germline V gene data show CDR1 as MNHEY and CDR2 as SVGAGI. With 1 base removed from V and 10 bases from J, the gap between germline ends came to 12 bases. The CDR3 loop is CASSYFSRGSQYF. The DNA of the CDR3 is TGTGCCAGCAGTTACTTTTCTAGGGGGTCGCAGTATTTT.

The chain recombines TRBV10-3 with TRBJ2-4; possibly TRBD1 for D (6 bases). The CDR3 contains 15 residues. Germline lookup yields CDR1 ENHRY and CDR2 SYGVKD. Trimming shortened V by 6 bases and J by 0 bases, and 12 bases separated the two germline ends. The CDR3 DNA sequence: TGTGCCATCAGCTCCGGGACACTAGCCAAAAACATTCAGTACTTC. Its protein product is CAISSGTLAKNIQYF.

This chain uses TRBV28 with TRBJ1-5; 9 nucleotides match TRBD1. The V gene end was trimmed by 1 base and the J gene end by 7 bases; junction bases not matched to a gene: 5. Germline V gives CDR1 MDHEN, CDR2 SYDVKM. This CDR3 has 15 amino acids. The CDR3 DNA sequence: TGTGCCAGCAGTTTATACGGGACAGGGAACCAGCCCCAGCATTTT. Protein sequence: CASSLYGTGNQPQHF.

The genes are TRBV30 and TRBJ1-2; D perhaps matches TRBD1 (5 bases). Germline V gene sequence: CDR1 GTSNPN, CDR2 SVGIG (reference sequence). The CDR3 runs to 13 residues. V was trimmed by 4 bases and J by 4 bases, leaving 13 bases between them. The CDR3 coding sequence is TGTGCCTGGATGTCGGGGGTAGGCTATGGCTACACCTTC. Protein product: CAWMSGVGYGYTF.

V is TRBV2 and J is TRBJ2-4; D is possibly TRBD1 (6 bases). CDR3 length: 13 amino acids. The germline CDR1 and CDR2 sequences are SNHLY and FYNNEI. Trimming stripped 7 bases from V and 6 bases from J, with 13 bases between. CDR3 in amino acids: CASTESRGNIQYF. The CDR3 DNA is TGTGCCAGCACCGAAAGCAGGGGAAACATTCAGTACTTC.

J is TRBJ1-2 and V is TRBV11-2, with 9 bases aligning to TRBD1. Trimming at V came to 5 bases and at J to 4 bases, leaving 5 bases not matched to a gene. Germline CDR1 and CDR2: SGHAT and FQNNGV. The CDR3 runs 14 residues. This CDR3 reads CASSPGQGFYGYTF. CDR3 in DNA: TGTGCCAGCAGCCCAGGACAGGGGTTCTATGGCTACACCTTC.

This rearrangement joins TRBV7-2 to TRBJ2-2; 11 nucleotides align to TRBD2. The CDR3 has 18 amino acids. Trimming cost V 3 bases and J 4 bases; bases outside gene matches: 10. Germline lookup yields CDR1 SGHTA and CDR2 FQGNSA. The CDR3 sequence: CASSFQTSGKVGTGELFF. DNA of the CDR3: TGTGCCAGCAGCTTCCAGACTAGCGGGAAAGTTGGCACCGGGGAGCTGTTTTTT.

J is TRBJ2-5 and V is TRBV10-3; 9 bases agree with TRBD2. Losses at the gene ends were 0 bases for V and 3 bases for J; bases not matched to a gene: 2. This CDR3 comprises 15 residues. Germline V lookup: CDR1 ENHRY, CDR2 SYGVKD. The CDR3 region is CAISESTSGKETQYF. The CDR3 coding sequence is TGTGCCATCAGTGAGTCGACTAGCGGAAAAGAGACCCAGTACTTC.

The genes are TRBV25-1 and TRBJ2-7; 9 bases line up with TRBD1. V was clipped by 6 bases and J by 2 bases; unmatched bases: 8. Germline V gives CDR1 MGHDK, CDR2 SYGVNS. CDR3 length equals 15 residues. CDR3 region: CASRPGTGFPYEQYF. The DNA for the CDR3 is TGTGCCAGCAGACCCGGGACAGGGTTCCCCTACGAGCAGTACTTC.

V is TRBV13 and J is TRBJ2-7; TRBD1 is a possible D gene (6 bases). The CDR3 consists of 14 residues. In germline, CDR1 is PRHDT, CDR2 FYEKMQ (reference sequence). Trimming pared 1 base from V and 0 bases from J, leaving 7 bases between. CDR3 sequence reads: CASSLVGHSYEQYF. The CDR3 bases are TGTGCCAGCAGCTTAGTGGGACACTCCTACGAGCAGTACTTC.

The chain combines TRBV2 with TRBJ2-2, with 9 bases that match TRBD2. The V gene end was trimmed by 7 bases and the J gene end by 8 bases; junction bases not matched to a gene: 11. The germline CDR1 and CDR2 sequences are SNHLY and FYNNEI. The CDR3 covers 15 residues. CDR3 region: CASTEGREGQGELFF. The CDR3 DNA sequence: TGTGCCAGCACCGAGGGGCGGGAGGGCCAGGGGGAGCTGTTTTTT.

This clone was seen only a few times. This rearrangement joins TRBV4-3 to TRBJ2-1, with D unclear. The germline V gene encodes CDR1 LGHNA and CDR2 YSLEER. V was cut by 2 bases and J by 8 bases, with 16 bases left in between. The CDR3 extends over 15 amino acids. This chain's CDR3 is CASSQHSRVVDEQFF. For the CDR3, the DNA is TGCGCCAGCAGCCAACATTCCCGGGTAGTGGATGAGCAGTTCTTC.

This chain joins TRBV6-5 and TRBJ2-1, with D maybe TRBD2 (6 bases). CDR1 and CDR2 from the germline V gene are MNHEY and SVGAGI. Trimming removed 2 bases at V and 0 bases at J, with 8 bases between. The CDR3 consists of 15 residues. The CDR3 protein is CASSYGRGSYNEQFF. As DNA, the CDR3 is TGTGCCAGCAGTTACGGGCGGGGCTCCTACAATGAGCAGTTCTTC.

Concerning this clone itself: Other DNA variants within this sample encode the same CDR3. V is TRBV5-4 and J is TRBJ1-4; the match to TRBD1 covers 9 bases. V trimming: 5 bases; J trimming: 7 bases; junction bases outside the gene matches: 9. Germline values: CDR1 SGHNT, CDR2 YYREEE (reference sequence). The CDR3 is made up of 15 amino acids. CDR3 in DNA: TGTGCCAGCAGTTCGGGACAGGGCCGAGGTGAAAAACTGTTTTTT. Protein product: CASSSGQGRGEKLFF.

This clone was counted once. This sequence joins TRBV21-1 and TRBJ1-2; TRBD1, the table's D call, was not compared with the DNA. TRBV21-1 is described as a pseudogene. The CDR3 is made up of 19 amino acids. The CDR3 spells CASSKRRFLQDPRPYGYTF. The CDR3, as DNA: TGTGCCAGCAGCAAACGGAGATTTTTACAGGACCCCCGTCCCTATGGCTACACCTTC.

This clone showed up just a few times. CDR3 sequence (DNA): TGTGCCAGCAGCGACCGACAGGGGCTAGCCAAAAACATTCAGTACTTC. Amino acids: CASSDRQGLAKNIQYF. The V gene is TRBV6-6, the J gene TRBJ2-4; 8 positions match TRBD1. Germline CDR1 reads MNHNY; CDR2 reads SVGAGI (reference sequence). The ends lost 6 bases at V and 0 bases at J; junction bases unmatched: 7. CDR3 size: 16 residues.

In its sample, this clone was seen a few times. J is TRBJ2-7 and V is TRBV30; 8 positions agree with TRBD1. Trimming cost V 1 base and J 0 bases; bases outside gene matches: 5. CDR3 size: 15 residues. Germline CDR1 GTSNPN, CDR2 SVGIG (reference sequence). The CDR3 DNA sequence: TGTGCCTGGAGTGCGACAGGGGCCTTCTCCTACGAGCAGTACTTC. Translating it yields CAWSATGAFSYEQYF.

J is TRBJ2-1 and V is TRBV7-2, with 13 bases that match TRBD2. The CDR3 totals 17 residues. V shed 0 bases, J shed 2 bases, and the junction held 1 base outside the gene matches. The germline V gene encodes CDR1 SGHTA and CDR2 FQGNSA. The CDR3 nucleotides are TGTGCCAGCAGCTTAGCCGGGACTAGCGGGACCTACAATGAGCAGTTCTTC. As protein: CASSLAGTSGTYNEQFF. Together with reference TRBV7-2 and TRBJ2-1, the CDR3 gives the full variable domain: GAGVSQSPSNKVTEKGKDVELRCDPISGHTALYWYRQSLGQGLEFLIYFQGNSAPDKSGLPSDRFSAERTGGSVSTLTIQRTQQEDSAVYLCASSLAGTSGTYNEQFFGPGTRLTVL.

V gene TRBV7-3 combines with J gene TRBJ2-1, with D possibly TRBD1 on 5 matching bases. V was shortened by 1 base and J by 10 bases, with 17 bases between the two germline ends. The CDR3 consists of 15 residues. The germline V gene has CDR1 SGHTA and CDR2 FQGTGA. CDR3 in DNA: TGTGCCAGCAGCTTAAGTCCCCAGGGAAATTTAGAGCAGTTCTTC. It codes for CASSLSPQGNLEQFF.

The gene calls are TRBV5-1 and TRBJ2-7; 7 nucleotides line up with TRBD1. The CDR3 is 13 amino acids. With 0 bases clipped from V and 3 bases from J, the junction kept 0 bases outside the gene matches. Germline V lookup: CDR1 SGHRS, CDR2 YFSETQ. In DNA form, the CDR3 reads TGCGCCAGCAGCTTGGACAGGGGCTACGAGCAGTACTTC. Translating gives CASSLDRGYEQYF. Using reference TRBV5-1 and TRBJ2-7 for the parts outside the CDR3, the full variable domain is KAGVTQTPRYLIKTRGQQVTLSCSPISGHRSVSWYQQTPGQGLQFLFEYFSETQRNKGNFPGRFSGRQFSNSRSEMNVSTLELGDSALYLCASSLDRGYEQYFGPGTRLTVT.

This clone was picked up one time. The chain recombines TRBV5-4 with TRBJ2-3; 7 bases map to TRBD2. Germline loops: CDR1 SGHNT, CDR2 YYREEE (reference sequence). After removal of 3 bases from V and 2 bases from J, the junction contained 6 bases not matched to a gene. CDR3 length equals 15 residues. The DNA for the CDR3 is TGTGCCAGCAGCTCATCTAGCGGACCCACAGATACGCAGTATTTT. This translates into CASSSSSGPTDTQYF.

The chain is built from TRBV29-1 and TRBJ2-3; possible D gene TRBD2, 6 bases. The length of the CDR3 is 14 residues. In germline, CDR1 is SQVTM, CDR2 ANQGSEA. Trimming shortened V by 4 bases and J by 6 bases, and 17 bases separated the two germline ends. CDR3 sequence (DNA): TGCAGCGTTGGACTAGTACTTTTGATCGATACGCAGTATTTT. Protein: CSVGLVLLIDTQYF.

Notes on this clone: The sample holds other DNA sequences that translate to the same CDR3. The J gene is TRBJ2-7, the V gene TRBV6-6, with TRBD1 matching over 7 bases. Trimming removed 7 bases from V and 2 bases from J; junction bases left unmatched: 8. The CDR3 is 14 residues long. In germline, CDR1 is MNHNY, CDR2 SVGAGI (reference sequence). The CDR3 nucleotides are TGTGCCAGCACCCCAAGACAGGGCCCCTACGAGCAGTACTTC. This sequence encodes CASTPRQGPYEQYF.